This TCR beta chain was observed in a study of T cell repertoires in cytomegalovirus infection. The overall study: It can be stated that public TCR beta signatures indicated CMV infection as well as a matching HLA type. Findings of the study overall: HLA-C-restricted CMV clonotypes gave the most frequent clonotype in two of eight donors. Totalled public TCR beta family frequency picked out people who carried CMV plus the relevant HLA.

CDR1 and CDR2 from the germline V gene are MNHNS and SASEGT. Trimming took 9 bases from V and 2 from J, leaving 20 bases between them. This CDR3 has 16 amino acids. One entry per CDR3 protein, called by TCRdb with MiXCR from the reads. The table records approximately 500,000 distinct CDR3 sequences, roughly 10% of them present only once. On this clonotype itself: Antigen specificity is unknown.

The rearrangement joins TRBV6-1 to TRBJ1-5; tentative D call: TRBD1 (5 bases). The receptor comes from a human donor in good health (CMV status not recorded). Some clones in this sample may be carry-over from other donors' samples. Material: PBMCs. The CDR3 loop is CASSDRFRQGNQPQHF. The CDR3 DNA sequence: TGTGCCAGTAGCGACAGATTCCGTCAGGGCAATCAGCCCCAGCATTTT.